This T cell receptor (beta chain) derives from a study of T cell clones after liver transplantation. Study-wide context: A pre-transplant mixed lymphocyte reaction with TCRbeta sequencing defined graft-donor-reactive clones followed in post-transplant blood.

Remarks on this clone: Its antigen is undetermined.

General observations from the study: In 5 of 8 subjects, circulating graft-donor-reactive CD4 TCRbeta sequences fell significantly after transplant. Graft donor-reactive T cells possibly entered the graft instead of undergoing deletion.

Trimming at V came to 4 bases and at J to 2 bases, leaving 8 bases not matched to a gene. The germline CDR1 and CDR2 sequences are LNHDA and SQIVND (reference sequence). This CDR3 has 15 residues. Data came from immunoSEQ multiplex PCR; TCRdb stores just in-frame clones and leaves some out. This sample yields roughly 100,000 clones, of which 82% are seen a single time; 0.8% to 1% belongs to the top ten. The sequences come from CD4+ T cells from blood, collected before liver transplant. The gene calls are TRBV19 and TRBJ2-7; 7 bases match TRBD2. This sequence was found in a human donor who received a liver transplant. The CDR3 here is CASSRAEGGAYEQYF. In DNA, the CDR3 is TGTGCCAGTAGTAGGGCGGAGGGAGGGGCCTACGAGCAGTACTTC.